The 29 T cell receptor beta chains below come from one sample, sequenced in a study of blood T cell repertoires in COVID-19. Sequenced by immunoSEQ multiplex PCR; TCRdb stores in-frame clones only, minus some. The table has some 310,000 clones, roughly 89% seen once. Sequenced: peripheral blood. The receptors stem from a woman in her 40s with COVID-19, enrolled during active disease.

This sequence joins TRBV30 and TRBJ2-4; 9 bases fit TRBD1. This CDR3 has 13 residues. Germline-derived CDR1 and CDR2 are GTSNPN and SVGIG (reference sequence). V gave up 1 base and J gave up 7 bases; unmatched junction bases: 2. The CDR3 spells CAWSGGQGNIQYF. The CDR3 DNA sequence: TGTGCCTGGAGTGGGGGACAGGGTAACATTCAGTACTTC.

CDR3: CASSPLNLNEQFF. CDR3 nucleotide sequence: TGTGCCAGCTCACCCCTTAACCTAAATGAGCAGTTCTTC. The chain is built from TRBV18 and TRBJ2-1, with unresolved D. The germline V gene encodes CDR1 KGHSH and CDR2 LQKENI. The CDR3 runs to 13 residues. Trimming took off 3 bases at V and 7 bases at J, with 10 bases between the two ends. The complete variable domain, with remaining parts taken from reference TRBV18 and TRBJ2-1, reads NAGVMQNPRHLVRRRGQEARLRCSPMKGHSHVYWYRQLPEEGLKFMVYLQKENIIDESGMPKERFSAEFPKEGPSILRIQQVVRGDSAAYFCASSPLNLNEQFFGPGTRLTVL.

The chain has TRBV7-6 and TRBJ1-3; TRBD1 matches at 9 bases. The ends lost 5 bases at V and 3 bases at J; junction bases unmatched: 8. The germline CDR1 and CDR2 sequences are SGHVS and FNYEAQ. CDR3 length: 16 amino acids. The CDR3 sequence: CASSRGQGIGGNTIYF. As DNA, the CDR3 is TGTGCCAGCAGCCGGGGACAGGGTATTGGTGGAAACACCATATATTTT.

CDR3 protein: CASSQVRGLGEKLFF. The CDR3 DNA follows: TGCGCCAGCAGCCAAGTTAGAGGGCTTGGTGAAAAACTGTTTTTT. The chain uses TRBV4-3 and TRBJ1-4, with D hard to call. Germline lookup yields CDR1 LGHNA and CDR2 YSLEER. This CDR3 comprises 15 residues. Trimming removed 1 base from V and 7 bases from J, with 13 bases in between.

The chain carries TRBV7-2 and TRBJ2-7; a possible D gene is TRBD1 (6 bases). Trimming pared 1 base from V and 0 bases from J, leaving 10 bases between. This CDR3 has 15 amino acids. Germline V gives CDR1 SGHTA, CDR2 FQGNSA. For the CDR3, the DNA is TGTGCCAGCAGCTTAGACGGGACACTCTCCTACGAGCAGTACTTC. It is translated as CASSLDGTLSYEQYF.

CDR3 sequence reads: CASSLTGRITDTQYF. CDR3 in DNA: TGCGCCAGCAGCCTGACAGGTAGAATCACAGATACGCAGTATTTT. The rearrangement joins TRBV5-1 to TRBJ2-3; perhaps TRBD1 as D (6 bases). With 4 bases removed from V and 2 bases from J, the gap between germline ends came to 14 bases. Per germline, CDR1 SGHRS and CDR2 YFSETQ. The CDR3 is 15 residues long. Full variable domain (rest looked up from reference TRBV5-1 and TRBJ2-3): KAGVTQTPRYLIKTRGQQVTLSCSPISGHRSVSWYQQTPGQGLQFLFEYFSETQRNKGNFPGRFSGRQFSNSRSEMNVSTLELGDSALYLCASSLTGRITDTQYFGPGTRLTVL.

The genes are TRBV11-3 and TRBJ2-2, with 10 bases aligning to TRBD2. Germline V gives CDR1 SGHNT, CDR2 YENEEA. The CDR3 has 17 amino acids. After removal of 4 bases from V and 4 bases from J, the junction contained 9 bases not matched to a gene. The CDR3 sequence: CASSSSGLAGVTGELFF. The DNA for the CDR3 is TGTGCCAGCAGCTCGTCGGGGCTAGCGGGAGTCACCGGGGAGCTGTTTTTT.

This clone was recorded once. This rearrangement joins TRBV28 to TRBJ1-4; 7 positions agree with TRBD1. CDR1 is MDHEN, CDR2 SYDVKM, per germline. This CDR3 spans 16 amino acids. V shed 5 bases and J 2 bases; nucleotides not matched to a gene: 8. In DNA form, the CDR3 reads TGTGCCAGCAGTCACAACTCCAGGGGGACTAATGAAAAACTGTTTTTT. Its protein is CASSHNSRGTNEKLFF.

The table lists this clone with a count of one. The V call is TRBV9, the J call TRBJ1-4, with D possibly matching TRBD1 (5 bases). CDR3 length equals 14 residues. Trimming took 2 bases from V and 0 from J, leaving 5 bases between them. From germline, CDR1 is SGDLS and CDR2 YYNGEE. The DNA of the CDR3 is TGTGCCAGCAGCGTGACAGCAACTAATGAAAAACTGTTTTTT. This gives the protein CASSVTATNEKLFF. The whole variable domain, remainder taken from reference TRBV9 and TRBJ1-4, is DSGVTQTPKHLITATGQRVTLRCSPRSGDLSVYWYQQSLDQGLQFLIQYYNGEERAKGNILERFSAQQFPDLHSELNLSSLELGDSALYFCASSVTATNEKLFFGSGTQLSVL.

Concerning this clone itself: The same CDR3 arises from other DNA sequences in this sample as well. The J gene is TRBJ2-7, the V gene TRBV28; D is undetermined. V was trimmed by 4 bases and J by 1 base, leaving 2 bases between them. The CDR3 has 11 amino acids. In germline, CDR1 is MDHEN, CDR2 SYDVKM. CDR3 nucleotide sequence: TGTGCCAGCAGTTCTTCCTACGAGCAGTACTTC. Encoded protein: CASSSSYEQYF. Complete variable domain (other parts from reference TRBV28 and TRBJ2-7): DVKVTQSSRYLVKRTGEKVFLECVQDMDHENMFWYRQDPGLGLRLIYFSYDVKMKEKGDIPEGYSVSREKKERFSLILESASTNQTSMYLCASSSSYEQYFGPGTRLTVT.

This clone has just a few counts. The V gene is TRBV29-1, the J gene TRBJ2-7; 8 bases line up with TRBD1. The trim removed 0 bases at V and 2 bases at J, leaving 6 bases unmatched. The CDR3 totals 15 residues. Germline CDR1 reads SQVTM; CDR2 reads ANQGSEA. The CDR3 sequence: CSVEERDRSPYEQYF. As DNA, the CDR3 is TGCAGCGTTGAAGAAAGGGACAGGTCACCCTACGAGCAGTACTTC.

This chain uses TRBV29-1 with TRBJ2-5, with 12 bases that match TRBD2. Looked up from germline, CDR1 is SQVTM and CDR2 is ANQGSEA. The V and J ends lost 7 bases and 1 base, in that order; junction bases with no gene match: 1. This CDR3 is built from 13 residues. Written as DNA, the CDR3 is TGCAGCGGGGGACTAGCGGGCCAAGAGACCCAGTACTTC. This encodes CSGGLAGQETQYF.

This chain connects TRBV19 to TRBJ2-2; possibly TRBD1 for D (5 bases). The CDR3 sequence is 15 residues long. Looked up from germline, CDR1 is LNHDA and CDR2 is SQIVND (reference sequence). The V end lost 3 bases, the J end lost 3 bases, and 11 bases lay between the germline ends. For the CDR3, the DNA is TGTGCCAGTAGTATTTGGGGCCATCACACCGGGGAGCTGTTTTTT. It yields the protein CASSIWGHHTGELFF.

The chain couples TRBV7-3 to TRBJ1-1, with 9 bases lining up with TRBD1. Per germline, CDR1 SGHTA and CDR2 FQGTGA. V trimming: 2 bases; J trimming: 4 bases; junction bases outside the gene matches: 8. The CDR3 consists of 16 residues. The CDR3 DNA is TGTGCCAGCAGCTTAGGGTACAGGGGGCTTAGCACTGAAGCTTTCTTT. This sequence encodes CASSLGYRGLSTEAFF.

The gene calls are TRBV19 and TRBJ1-5; the D gene is possibly TRBD1 (6 bases). The CDR3 totals 12 residues. Germline V gene sequence: CDR1 LNHDA, CDR2 SQIVND (reference sequence). V was trimmed by 8 bases and J by 2 bases, leaving 7 bases between them. The CDR3 reads CASEGGNQPQHF. For the CDR3, the DNA is TGTGCCAGTGAGGGGGGCAATCAGCCCCAGCATTTT.

This chain uses TRBV5-1 with TRBJ1-4, with 7 bases aligning to TRBD1. This CDR3 region has 16 residues. Germline loops: CDR1 SGHRS, CDR2 YFSETQ. Germline trimming cut 3 bases from V and 5 bases from J; bases unmatched to any gene: 10. DNA of the CDR3: TGCGCCAGCAGCTCTGTACCGGGACAGCTGAATGAAAAACTGTTTTTT. This sequence encodes CASSSVPGQLNEKLFF.

The chain is built from TRBV7-2 and TRBJ2-1; TRBD1 is a possible D gene (6 bases). Between the trimmed V and J ends, which lost 8 bases and 6 bases, there was a span of 8 bases. The CDR3 spans 11 residues. CDR1 SGHTA and CDR2 FQGNSA come from the germline V gene. CDR3 loop: CASGQFNEQFF. The CDR3 DNA follows: TGTGCCAGCGGACAGTTCAATGAGCAGTTCTTC. Filled out from reference TRBV7-2 and TRBJ2-1, the complete variable domain reads GAGVSQSPSNKVTEKGKDVELRCDPISGHTALYWYRQSLGQGLEFLIYFQGNSAPDKSGLPSDRFSAERTGGSVSTLTIQRTQQEDSAVYLCASGQFNEQFFGPGTRLTVL.

This sequence joins TRBV29-1 and TRBJ2-5, with D maybe TRBD2 (5 bases). V lost 1 base and J lost 5, with 11 bases in between. The CDR3 length is 13 residues. Germline V gene lookup returns CDR1 SQVTM and CDR2 ANQGSEA. CDR3 in DNA: TGCAGCGTTGAAGTCCACAGAGGGGAGACCCAGTACTTC. Its protein product is CSVEVHRGETQYF.

This clone was observed a single time. This rearrangement joins TRBV5-4 to TRBJ2-4, with D possibly being TRBD2 (5 bases). Per the germline V gene, CDR1 is SGHNT and CDR2 is YYREEE (reference sequence). CDR3 length: 15 amino acids. Trimming left V 5 bases short and J 0 bases short, with 12 bases between. CDR3 nucleotides: TGTGCCAGCAGTGATTACCGGGGAGCCAAAAACATTCAGTACTTC. Protein: CASSDYRGAKNIQYF.

This chain uses TRBV6-1 with TRBJ2-7, with D tentatively TRBD1 (5 bases). The CDR3 length is 16 residues. Germline CDR1 MNHNS, CDR2 SASEGT. Trimming cost V 0 bases and J 2 bases, with 14 bases left between them. CDR3 sequence reads: CASSEAIGHSTYEQYF. As DNA, the CDR3 is TGTGCCAGCAGTGAAGCGATAGGACATTCTACCTACGAGCAGTACTTC.

The rearrangement joins TRBV2 to TRBJ2-7; 8 nucleotides align to TRBD1. Losses at the gene ends were 3 bases for V and 0 bases for J; bases not matched to a gene: 4. The CDR3 is 15 amino acids. Germline V gene data show CDR1 as SNHLY and CDR2 as FYNNEI. The CDR3, as DNA: TGTGCCAGCAGTGATGGACAGGGAAGCTCCTACGAGCAGTACTTC. Translated, it gives CASSDGQGSSYEQYF.

The chain carries TRBV7-2 and TRBJ1-5; 7 bases are a match to TRBD1. CDR3 size: 16 residues. Looked up from germline, CDR1 is SGHTA and CDR2 is FQGNSA. V was clipped by 1 base and J by 3 bases; unmatched bases: 6. CDR3 region: CASSLGGGQVNQPQHF. The CDR3, as DNA: TGTGCCAGCAGCTTAGGGGGCGGACAGGTCAATCAGCCCCAGCATTTT.

The sample holds one count of this clone. This chain connects TRBV18 to TRBJ1-5; no reliable D call. Germline V gene lookup returns CDR1 KGHSH and CDR2 LQKENI. Trimming shortened V by 6 bases and J by 5 bases, and 8 bases separated the two germline ends. CDR3 length: 12 amino acids. The CDR3 protein is CASSGRDQPQHF. Here the CDR3 DNA reads TGTGCCAGCTCTGGGCGCGATCAGCCCCAGCATTTT.

The genes are TRBV4-3 and TRBJ2-5, with TRBD1 identical over 9 bases. Trimming cost V 0 bases and J 4 bases; bases outside gene matches: 6. Germline V gene sequence: CDR1 LGHNA, CDR2 YSLEER. This CDR3 region has 16 residues. CDR3 loop: CASSQDGDREGETQYF. CDR3 DNA: TGCGCCAGCAGCCAAGATGGGGACAGGGAAGGAGAGACCCAGTACTTC.

The chain has TRBV28 and TRBJ1-2; TRBD1 is a possible D gene (6 bases). This CDR3 has 17 amino acids. Trimming cost V 7 bases and J 3 bases, with 24 bases left between them. CDR1 and CDR2 (germline): MDHEN, SYDVKM. CDR3 coding DNA: TGTGCCAGCATCTATGGGGGGGGCGCCTCCCCACACTATGGCTACACCTTC. Translating gives CASIYGGGASPHYGYTF.

This clone appeared once. The V and J genes are TRBV4-3 and TRBJ2-7, with 8 bases that match TRBD1. The CDR3 has 16 residues. Germline assignment: CDR1 LGHNA and CDR2 YSLEER. The V and J ends lost 0 bases and 6 bases, in that order; junction bases with no gene match: 10. The CDR3 sequence: CASSQDWGTGPLEQYF. For the CDR3, the DNA is TGCGCCAGCAGCCAAGATTGGGGGACAGGACCCCTCGAGCAGTACTTC.

Here the CDR3 reads CASSLMGQGGRDTQYF. Written as DNA, the CDR3 is TGTGCCAGCAGCTTAATGGGACAGGGGGGTCGAGATACGCAGTATTTT. The genes are TRBV7-9 and TRBJ2-3; 11 nucleotides agree with TRBD1. CDR3 length equals 16 residues. Germline V gene data show CDR1 as SEHNR and CDR2 as FQNEAQ (reference sequence). Trimming at V came to 2 bases and at J to 5 bases, leaving 6 bases not matched to a gene.

Here the CDR3 reads CASTQTGGIYNEQFF. The CDR3 DNA is TGTGCCAGCACCCAAACAGGGGGGATTTACAATGAGCAGTTCTTC. The V gene is TRBV7-3, the J gene TRBJ2-1, with 8 bases lining up with TRBD1. The CDR3 sequence is 15 residues long. Trimming removed 7 bases from V and 4 bases from J; junction bases left unmatched: 9. CDR1 is SGHTA, CDR2 FQGTGA, per germline.

The gene calls are TRBV6-5 and TRBJ1-1, with D possibly matching TRBD1 (6 bases). CDR1 is MNHEY and CDR2 is SVGAGI in the germline V gene. This CDR3 comprises 11 residues. Trimming cost V 6 bases and J 10 bases, with 12 bases left between them. CDR3 sequence: CASRSGVVAFF. The CDR3 DNA follows: TGTGCCAGCAGGTCAGGGGTCGTAGCTTTCTTT.